Listed below are T cell receptor beta chains from one sample, sequenced in a study of CD8+CD57+ T cells in acquired aplastic anemia. TCRdb analysed the reads with MiXCR anew, one entry per CDR3 protein. The data hold roughly 420,000 distinct CDR3 sequences, with about two thirds observed a single time. Material: sorted CD4+, CD8+, or CD8+CD57+ T cells (not recorded which) from PBMCs. Receptor source: a human donor in good health, serving as a control. The CDR3 runs from the conserved cysteine through the conserved F or W. A D gene is named only where the DNA matches it firmly. Clone sizes are given selectively: once, few, many, or a class where the clone is expanded.

V gene: TRBV9; D gene: .; clone size: .; J gene: TRBJ1-2; CDR3 protein: CASSVWARGEPGYTF; CDR3 DNA: TGTGCCAGCAGTGTATGGGCTCGGGGGGAGCCTGGCTACACCTTC
V gene: TRBV24-1; D gene: TRBD2; clone size: .; J gene: TRBJ2-7; CDR3 protein: CASSVVAGLAAEQSF; CDR3 DNA: TGTGCCAGCAGCGTAGTAGCGGGTCTAGCGGCCGAGCAGTCCTTC
V gene: TRBV6-4; D gene: TRBD1; clone size: .; J gene: TRBJ1-2; CDR3 protein: CASSTGGQVGGYTF; CDR3 DNA: TGTGCCAGCAGTACCGGCGGACAGGTGGGCGGCTACACCTTC
V gene: TRBV5-4; D gene: TRBD2; clone size: few; J gene: TRBJ2-3; CDR3 protein: CASSLYGIAGGQEGDTQYF; CDR3 DNA: TGTGCCAGCAGCTTGTACGGGATAGCGGGGGGGCAGGAGGGAGATACGCAGTATTTT
V gene: TRBV7-8; D gene: TRBD1; clone size: .; J gene: TRBJ1-3; CDR3 protein: CASSVLETGAGKTIYF; CDR3 DNA: TGTGCCAGCAGCGTTCTGGAGACAGGGGCTGGAAAAACCATATATTTT
V gene: TRBV7-9; D gene: .; clone size: .; J gene: TRBJ2-5; CDR3 protein: CASRSCGETQYF; CDR3 DNA: TGTGCCAGCAGGTCTTGCGGAGAGACCCAGTACTTC
V gene: TRBV9; D gene: TRBD1; clone size: .; J gene: TRBJ1-6; CDR3 protein: CASSVSPGGEPLHF; CDR3 DNA: TGTGCCAGCAGCGTAAGCCCAGGGGGGGAACCCCTCCACTTT
V gene: TRBV7-8; D gene: .; clone size: once; J gene: TRBJ2-1; CDR3 protein: CASSASVAPHYYGQFF; CDR3 DNA: TGTGCCAGCAGCGCCTCCGTGGCGCCCCACTACTATGGGCAGTTCTTC
V gene: TRBV7-9; D gene: .; clone size: .; J gene: TRBJ1-3; CDR3 protein: CASSLCGAGYTPPYF; CDR3 DNA: TGTGCCAGCAGCTTATGCGGGGCAGGGTACACCCCTCCATATTTT
V gene: TRBV29-1; D gene: .; clone size: .; J gene: TRBJ2-2; CDR3 protein: CSVKVNGELFF; CDR3 DNA: TGCAGCGTCAAAGTTAACGGGGAGCTGTTTTTT
V gene: TRBV6-6; D gene: .; clone size: .; J gene: TRBJ2-1; CDR3 protein: CASSTTGNSNEQFF; CDR3 DNA: TGTGCCAGCAGCACGACGGGGAATTCCAATGAGCAGTTCTTC
V gene: TRBV29-1; D gene: TRBD2; clone size: few; J gene: TRBJ2-7; CDR3 protein: CSAEGLAGGPYEQYF; CDR3 DNA: TGCAGCGCCGAAGGACTAGCGGGAGGGCCGTACGAGCAGTACTTC
V gene: TRBV2; D gene: .; clone size: few; J gene: TRBJ1-1; CDR3 protein: CASTALEAFF; CDR3 DNA: TGTGCCAGCACGGCCCTTGAAGCTTTCTTT
V gene: TRBV7-3; D gene: .; clone size: .; J gene: TRBJ1-1; CDR3 protein: CASSLINSAGREAFF; CDR3 DNA: TGTGCCAGCAGCTTAATTAATTCTGCGGGCCGGGAAGCTTTCTTT
V gene: TRBV20-1; D gene: TRBD1; clone size: .; J gene: TRBJ2-1; CDR3 protein: CSAVPGQGSPDNEQFF; CDR3 DNA: TGCAGTGCCGTCCCGGGACAGGGGTCTCCGGACAATGAGCAGTTCTTC
V gene: TRBV5-5; D gene: .; clone size: .; J gene: TRBJ1-1; CDR3 protein: CASSTDTAEGSFF; CDR3 DNA: TGTGCCAGCAGCACAGACACCGCCGAGGGATCTTTCTTT
V gene: TRBV25-1; D gene: .; clone size: .; J gene: TRBJ2-7; CDR3 protein: CASTDTNEPYF; CDR3 DNA: TGTGCCAGTACTGACACCAATGAGCCGTACTTC
V gene: TRBV7-9; D gene: .; clone size: .; J gene: TRBJ1-2; CDR3 protein: CASSIVGRGGARNTF; CDR3 DNA: TGTGCCAGCAGCATAGTAGGTAGAGGTGGGGCCCGGAACACCTTC
V gene: TRBV7-9; D gene: .; clone size: .; J gene: TRBJ2-6; CDR3 protein: CASSYPVGTDTQYLTF; CDR3 DNA: TGTGCCAGCAGCTACCCTGTCGGCACAGATACGCAGTATCTGACTTTC
V gene: TRBV29-1; D gene: .; clone size: .; J gene: TRBJ2-2; CDR3 protein: CSRQAMNTGELFF; CDR3 DNA: TGCAGCCGACAAGCAATGAACACCGGGGAGCTGTTTTTT
V gene: TRBV24-1; D gene: .; clone size: .; J gene: TRBJ2-3; CDR3 protein: CASSLDAQRTPFF; CDR3 DNA: TGTGCCAGCAGCTTAGACGCCCAGCGGACGCCTTTCTTT
V gene: TRBV30; D gene: TRBD1; clone size: many; J gene: TRBJ1-5; CDR3 protein: CAWGDRRNQPQHF; CDR3 DNA: TGTGCCTGGGGGGACAGGCGAAATCAGCCCCAGCATTTT
V gene: TRBV5-1; D gene: .; clone size: .; J gene: TRBJ1-2; CDR3 protein: CASSEGQYKPDYGYAF; CDR3 DNA: TGCGCCAGCAGCGAAGGACAGTATAAACCTGACTATGGCTACGCCTTC
V gene: TRBV7-2; D gene: .; clone size: .; J gene: TRBJ1-4; CDR3 protein: CASSLVFTNNEKLFF; CDR3 DNA: TGTGCCAGCAGCTTGGTTTTCACAAATAATGAAAAACTGTTTTTT
V gene: TRBV18; D gene: TRBD1; clone size: .; J gene: TRBJ1-1; CDR3 protein: CASSQGAWNTEAFF; CDR3 DNA: TGTGCCAGCTCCCAGGGGGCTTGGAACACTGAAGCTTTCTTT
V gene: TRBV2; D gene: TRBD1; clone size: .; J gene: TRBJ1-5; CDR3 protein: CASSEGQGGGKRSLHF; CDR3 DNA: TGTGCCAGCAGCGAAGGACAGGGGGGAGGCAAGCGGTCCCTGCATTTT
V gene: TRBV11-2; D gene: .; clone size: .; J gene: TRBJ1-2; CDR3 protein: CASNAFLRDGSLYGYTF; CDR3 DNA: TGTGCCAGCAACGCTTTCCTCCGGGACGGATCATTATATGGCTACACCTTC
V gene: TRBV20-1; D gene: TRBD2; clone size: .; J gene: TRBJ2-1; CDR3 protein: CSARTGLAGGGNEQFF; CDR3 DNA: TGCAGTGCTAGAACCGGACTAGCGGGGGGTGGTAATGAGCAGTTCTTC
V gene: TRBV7-2; D gene: .; clone size: once; J gene: TRBJ2-7; CDR3 protein: CASSLAQAGNEQYF; CDR3 DNA: TGTGCCAGCAGCTTGGCGCAGGCAGGCAATGAGCAGTACTTC
V gene: TRBV9; D gene: .; clone size: .; J gene: TRBJ1-1; CDR3 protein: CASSQARVNAKAFF; CDR3 DNA: TGTGCCAGCAGCCAAGCCCGGGTGAACGCCAAAGCTTTCTTT
V gene: TRBV20-1; D gene: TRBD1; clone size: .; J gene: TRBJ2-3; CDR3 protein: CSANRGPGSTDTQYF; CDR3 DNA: TGCAGTGCTAACAGGGGGCCGGGAAGCACAGATACGCAGTATTTT
V gene: TRBV7-2; D gene: .; clone size: .; J gene: TRBJ2-1; CDR3 protein: CASRGDEQFF; CDR3 DNA: TGTGCCAGCAGGGGGGATGAGCAGTTCTTC
V gene: TRBV7-9; D gene: TRBD2; clone size: .; J gene: TRBJ2-7; CDR3 protein: CASSPGTSPRF; CDR3 DNA: TGTGCCAGCAGCCCCGGGACTAGCCCCCGCTTC
V gene: TRBV7-8; D gene: .; clone size: .; J gene: TRBJ2-3; CDR3 protein: CATSRVARVTDAQYF; CDR3 DNA: TGTGCCACCAGCAGAGTCGCGAGAGTTACAGATGCGCAGTATTTT
V gene: TRBV20-1; D gene: .; clone size: many; J gene: TRBJ2-3; CDR3 protein: CSAPLARGLTDTQYF; CDR3 DNA: TGCAGTGCTCCTCTTGCAAGGGGCCTCACAGATACGCAGTATTTT
V gene: TRBV5-1; D gene: TRBD2; clone size: .; J gene: TRBJ2-7; CDR3 protein: CASSWGGTSYEQYF; CDR3 DNA: TGCGCCAGCAGCTGGGGGGGGACCAGCTACGAGCAGTACTTC
V gene: TRBV6-5; D gene: .; clone size: many; J gene: TRBJ2-5; CDR3 protein: CASSYYGRGEETQYF; CDR3 DNA: TGTGCCAGCAGTTACTATGGACGGGGAGAAGAGACCCAGTACTTC
V gene: TRBV10-3; D gene: .; clone size: few; J gene: TRBJ2-6; CDR3 protein: CAISEGANVLTF; CDR3 DNA: TGTGCCATCAGTGAAGGGGCCAACGTCCTGACTTTC